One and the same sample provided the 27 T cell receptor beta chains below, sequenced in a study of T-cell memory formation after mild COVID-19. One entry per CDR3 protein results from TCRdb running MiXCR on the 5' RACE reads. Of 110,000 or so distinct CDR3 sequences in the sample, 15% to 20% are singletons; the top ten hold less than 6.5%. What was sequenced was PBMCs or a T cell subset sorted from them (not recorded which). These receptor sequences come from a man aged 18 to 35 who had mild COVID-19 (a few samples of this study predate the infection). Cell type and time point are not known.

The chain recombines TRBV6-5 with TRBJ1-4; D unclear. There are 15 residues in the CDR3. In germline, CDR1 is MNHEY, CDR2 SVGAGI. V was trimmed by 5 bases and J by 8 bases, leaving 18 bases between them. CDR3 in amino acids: CASSLGFQVGEKLFF. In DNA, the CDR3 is TGTGCCAGCAGTCTCGGGTTCCAAGTTGGGGAAAAACTGTTTTTT.

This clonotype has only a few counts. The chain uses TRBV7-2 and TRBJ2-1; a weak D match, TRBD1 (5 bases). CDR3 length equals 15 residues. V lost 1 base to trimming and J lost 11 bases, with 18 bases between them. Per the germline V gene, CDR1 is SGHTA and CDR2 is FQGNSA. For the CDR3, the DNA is TGTGCCAGCAGCTTAGGCAGGGCCTGGGCAGGTAAGCAGTTCTTC. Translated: CASSLGRAWAGKQFF. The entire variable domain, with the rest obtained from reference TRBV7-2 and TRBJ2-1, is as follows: GAGVSQSPSNKVTEKGKDVELRCDPISGHTALYWYRQSLGQGLEFLIYFQGNSAPDKSGLPSDRFSAERTGGSVSTLTIQRTQQEDSAVYLCASSLGRAWAGKQFFGPGTRLTVL.

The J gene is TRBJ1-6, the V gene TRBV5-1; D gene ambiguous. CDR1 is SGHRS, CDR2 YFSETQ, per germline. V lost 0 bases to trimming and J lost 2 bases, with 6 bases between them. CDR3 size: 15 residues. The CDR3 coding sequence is TGCGCCAGCAGCTTGGGGTCCCCCTATAATTCACCCCTCCACTTT. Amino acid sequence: CASSLGSPYNSPLHF.

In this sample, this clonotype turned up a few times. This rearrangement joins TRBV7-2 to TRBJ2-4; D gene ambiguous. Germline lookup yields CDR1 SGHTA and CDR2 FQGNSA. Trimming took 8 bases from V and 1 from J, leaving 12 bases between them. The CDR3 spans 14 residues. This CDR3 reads CASSPRLAKNIQYF. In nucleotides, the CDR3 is TGTGCCAGCTCCCCACGCCTTGCCAAAAACATTCAGTACTTC.

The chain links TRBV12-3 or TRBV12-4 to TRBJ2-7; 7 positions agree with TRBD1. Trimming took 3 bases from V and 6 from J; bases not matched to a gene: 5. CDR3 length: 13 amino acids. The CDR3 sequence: CASSLVTGAEQYF. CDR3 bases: TGTGCCAGCAGTTTGGTAACAGGGGCCGAGCAGTACTTC.

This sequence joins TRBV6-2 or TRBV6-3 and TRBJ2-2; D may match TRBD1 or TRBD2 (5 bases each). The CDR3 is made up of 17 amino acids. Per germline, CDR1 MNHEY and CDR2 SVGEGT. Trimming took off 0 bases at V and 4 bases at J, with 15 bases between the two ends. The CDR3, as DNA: TGTGCCAGCAGTTACTCGCCGGGCAGGGAGTCCACCGGGGAGCTGTTTTTT. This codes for CASSYSPGRESTGELFF.

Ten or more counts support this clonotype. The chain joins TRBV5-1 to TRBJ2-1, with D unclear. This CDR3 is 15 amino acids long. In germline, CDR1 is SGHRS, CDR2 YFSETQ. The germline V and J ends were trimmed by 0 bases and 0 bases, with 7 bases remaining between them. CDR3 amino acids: CASSLGGFSYNEQFF. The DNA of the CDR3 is TGCGCCAGCAGCTTGGGGGGTTTCTCCTACAATGAGCAGTTCTTC.

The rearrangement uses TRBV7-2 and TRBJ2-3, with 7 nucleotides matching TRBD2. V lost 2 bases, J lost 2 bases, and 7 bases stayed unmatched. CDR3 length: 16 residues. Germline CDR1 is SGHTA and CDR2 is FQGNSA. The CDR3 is CASSLMAGETTDTQYF. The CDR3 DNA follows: TGTGCCAGCAGCTTAATGGCGGGGGAGACCACAGATACGCAGTATTTT.

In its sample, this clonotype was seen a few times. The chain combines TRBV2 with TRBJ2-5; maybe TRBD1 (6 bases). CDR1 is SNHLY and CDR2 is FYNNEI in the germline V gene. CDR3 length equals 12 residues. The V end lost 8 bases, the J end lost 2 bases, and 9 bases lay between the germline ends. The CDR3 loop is CASLGAQETQYF. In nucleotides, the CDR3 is TGTGCCAGCCTGGGGGCTCAAGAGACCCAGTACTTC. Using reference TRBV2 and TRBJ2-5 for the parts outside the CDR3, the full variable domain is EPEVTQTPSHQVTQMGQEVILRCVPISNHLYFYWYRQILGQKVEFLVSFYNNEISEKSEIFDDQFSVERPDGSNFTLKIRSTKLEDSAMYFCASLGAQETQYFGPGTRLLVL.

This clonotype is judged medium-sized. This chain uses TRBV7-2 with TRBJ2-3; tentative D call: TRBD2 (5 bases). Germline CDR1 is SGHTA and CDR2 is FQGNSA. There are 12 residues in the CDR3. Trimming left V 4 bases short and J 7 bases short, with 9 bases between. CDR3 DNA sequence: TGTGCCAGCAGCTCAACGGGAAATACGCAGTATTTT. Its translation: CASSSTGNTQYF. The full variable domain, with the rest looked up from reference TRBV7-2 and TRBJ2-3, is GAGVSQSPSNKVTEKGKDVELRCDPISGHTALYWYRQSLGQGLEFLIYFQGNSAPDKSGLPSDRFSAERTGGSVSTLTIQRTQQEDSAVYLCASSSTGNTQYFGPGTRLTVL.

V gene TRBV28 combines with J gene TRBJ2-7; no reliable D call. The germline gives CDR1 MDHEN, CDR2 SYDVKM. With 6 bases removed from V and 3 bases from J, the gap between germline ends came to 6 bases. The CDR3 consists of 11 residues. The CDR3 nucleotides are TGTGCCAGCAGATCTAACTACGAGCAGTACTTC. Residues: CASRSNYEQYF. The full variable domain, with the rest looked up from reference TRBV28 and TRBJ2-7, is DVKVTQSSRYLVKRTGEKVFLECVQDMDHENMFWYRQDPGLGLRLIYFSYDVKMKEKGDIPEGYSVSREKKERFSLILESASTNQTSMYLCASRSNYEQYFGPGTRLTVT.

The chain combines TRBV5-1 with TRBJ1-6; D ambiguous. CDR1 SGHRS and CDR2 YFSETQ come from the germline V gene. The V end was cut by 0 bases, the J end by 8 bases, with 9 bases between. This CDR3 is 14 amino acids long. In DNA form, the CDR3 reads TGCGCCAGCAGCTTGGCCCGCACCGATTCACCCCTCCACTTT. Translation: CASSLARTDSPLHF.

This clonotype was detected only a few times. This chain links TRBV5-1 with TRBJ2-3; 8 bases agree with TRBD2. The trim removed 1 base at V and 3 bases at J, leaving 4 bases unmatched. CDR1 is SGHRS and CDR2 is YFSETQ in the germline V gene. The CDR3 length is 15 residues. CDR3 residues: CASSLSGGRTDTQYF. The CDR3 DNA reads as TGCGCCAGCAGCTTGAGCGGGGGACGTACAGATACGCAGTATTTT. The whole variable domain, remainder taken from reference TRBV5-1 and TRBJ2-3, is KAGVTQTPRYLIKTRGQQVTLSCSPISGHRSVSWYQQTPGQGLQFLFEYFSETQRNKGNFPGRFSGRQFSNSRSEMNVSTLELGDSALYLCASSLSGGRTDTQYFGPGTRLTVL.

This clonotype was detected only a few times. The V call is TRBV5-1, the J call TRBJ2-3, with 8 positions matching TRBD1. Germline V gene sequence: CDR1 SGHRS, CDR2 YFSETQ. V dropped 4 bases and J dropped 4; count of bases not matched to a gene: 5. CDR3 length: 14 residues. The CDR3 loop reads CASSLDRESDTQYF. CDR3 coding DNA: TGCGCCAGCAGCCTGGACAGGGAGTCAGATACGCAGTATTTT.

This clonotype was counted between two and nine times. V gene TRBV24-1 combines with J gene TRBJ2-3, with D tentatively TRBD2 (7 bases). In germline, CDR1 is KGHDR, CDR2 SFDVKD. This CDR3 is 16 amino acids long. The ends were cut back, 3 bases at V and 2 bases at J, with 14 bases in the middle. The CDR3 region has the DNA TGTGCCACCAGTGATCATGGGGGGGGCACCACAGATACGCAGTATTTT. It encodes CATSDHGGGTTDTQYF.

The CDR3 DNA is TGTGCCAGCAGCTATCAGACAGGGAGGGGGAACACCGGGGAGCTGTTTTTT. As protein: CASSYQTGRGNTGELFF. V and J are TRBV11-3 and TRBJ2-2; the D call may be TRBD1 or TRBD2 (7 bases each). The CDR3 is 17 amino acids. Germline CDR1 SGHNT, CDR2 YENEEA. V lost 4 bases and J 1 base, leaving 16 bases between the germline ends.

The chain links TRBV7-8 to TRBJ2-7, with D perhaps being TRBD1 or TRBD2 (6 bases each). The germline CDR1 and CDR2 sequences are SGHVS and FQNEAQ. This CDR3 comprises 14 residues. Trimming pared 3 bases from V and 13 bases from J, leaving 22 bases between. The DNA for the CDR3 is TGTGCCAGCAGCTTCTCGGGGGACATGACTTCGACTTACTTC. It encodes CASSFSGDMTSTYF.

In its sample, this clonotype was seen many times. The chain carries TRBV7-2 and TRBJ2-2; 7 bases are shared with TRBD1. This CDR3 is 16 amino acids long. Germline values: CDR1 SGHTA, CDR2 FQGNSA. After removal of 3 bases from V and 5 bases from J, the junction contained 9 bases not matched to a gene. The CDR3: CASSFTGTVRTGELFF. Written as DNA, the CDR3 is TGTGCCAGCAGCTTTACCGGGACAGTACGTACCGGGGAGCTGTTTTTT.

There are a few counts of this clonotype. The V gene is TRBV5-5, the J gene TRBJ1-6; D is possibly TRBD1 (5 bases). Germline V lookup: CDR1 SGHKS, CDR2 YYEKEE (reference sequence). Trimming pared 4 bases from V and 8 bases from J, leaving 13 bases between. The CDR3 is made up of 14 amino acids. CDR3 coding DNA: TGTGCCAGCAGCCCCGGGACCTGGGATTCACCCCTCCACTTT. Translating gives CASSPGTWDSPLHF.

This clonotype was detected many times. CDR3 sequence: CASRTTGADTQYF. CDR3 nucleotide sequence: TGTGCCAGCAGGACGACCGGCGCAGATACGCAGTATTTT. The V call is TRBV12-3 or TRBV12-4, the J call TRBJ2-3; no clear D. The CDR3 is 13 residues long. Deletions cut 6 bases from V and 4 bases from J, with 11 bases between.

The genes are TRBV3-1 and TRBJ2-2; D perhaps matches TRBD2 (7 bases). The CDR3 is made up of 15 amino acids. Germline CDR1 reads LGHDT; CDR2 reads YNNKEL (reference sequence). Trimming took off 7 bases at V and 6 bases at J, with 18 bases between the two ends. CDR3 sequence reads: CASTLGGVFAGELFF. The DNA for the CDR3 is TGTGCCAGCACCCTAGGGGGGGTTTTTGCCGGGGAGCTGTTTTTT.

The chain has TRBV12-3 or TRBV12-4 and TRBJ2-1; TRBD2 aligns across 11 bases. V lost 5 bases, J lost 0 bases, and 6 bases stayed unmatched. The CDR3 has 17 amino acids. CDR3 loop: CASSRLAGRNSYNEQFF. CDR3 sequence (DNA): TGTGCCAGCAGTCGACTAGCGGGACGGAACTCCTACAATGAGCAGTTCTTC.

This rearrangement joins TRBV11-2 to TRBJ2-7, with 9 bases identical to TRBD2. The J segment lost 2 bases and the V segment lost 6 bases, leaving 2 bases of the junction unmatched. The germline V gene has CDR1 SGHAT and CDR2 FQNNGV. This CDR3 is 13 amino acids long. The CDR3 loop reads CASRSSGAYEQYF. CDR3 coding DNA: TGTGCCAGCAGATCTAGCGGGGCCTACGAGCAGTACTTC.

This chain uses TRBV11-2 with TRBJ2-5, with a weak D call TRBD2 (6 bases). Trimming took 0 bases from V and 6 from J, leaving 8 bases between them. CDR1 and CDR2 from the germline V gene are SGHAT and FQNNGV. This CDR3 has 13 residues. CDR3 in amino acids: CASSLEGRQTQYF. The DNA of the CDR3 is TGTGCCAGCAGCTTAGAAGGGAGGCAGACCCAGTACTTC.

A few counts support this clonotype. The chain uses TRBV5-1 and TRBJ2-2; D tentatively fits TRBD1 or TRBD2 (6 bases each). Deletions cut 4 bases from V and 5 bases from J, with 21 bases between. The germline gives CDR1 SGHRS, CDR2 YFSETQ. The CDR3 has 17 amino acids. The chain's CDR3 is CASSPLSGGPETGELFF. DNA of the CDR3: TGCGCCAGCAGCCCGCTGAGTGGGGGGCCTGAGACCGGGGAGCTGTTTTTT.

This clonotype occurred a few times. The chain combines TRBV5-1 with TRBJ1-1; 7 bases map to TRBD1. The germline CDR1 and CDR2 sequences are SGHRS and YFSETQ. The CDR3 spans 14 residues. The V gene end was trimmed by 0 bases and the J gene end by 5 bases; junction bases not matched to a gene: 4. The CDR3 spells CASSLVGGETEAFF. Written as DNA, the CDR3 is TGCGCCAGCAGCTTGGTAGGGGGCGAAACTGAAGCTTTCTTT.

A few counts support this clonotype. In DNA form, the CDR3 reads TGTGCCAGCAGCCGACAGGGTTACAGCAATGAGCAGTTCTTC. This gives the protein CASSRQGYSNEQFF. The rearrangement links TRBV11-2 to TRBJ2-1; 7 positions agree with TRBD1. J gave up 6 bases and V 5 bases, and 7 bases lay outside the gene matches. The germline V gene has CDR1 SGHAT and CDR2 FQNNGV. This CDR3 contains 14 residues.